This entry features one TCR beta chain sequence. Its target is unknown. The assay was immunoSEQ multiplex PCR, and TCRdb's table has in-frame clones only and misses some. Of about 150,000 clones in the sample, 90% to 95% were seen once. The CDR3 length is 16 residues. CDR1 is MNHEY and CDR2 is SMNVEV in the germline V gene (reference sequence). The V segment lost 2 bases and the J segment 3 bases; nucleotides outside the gene matches: 10. This sample stems from a study of T cell responses to AZD1222 COVID-19 vaccine. The study, taken as a whole, reports: Nearly half of spike-specific TCRs reportedly go after variant regions that carry no mutations.

Sample: peripheral blood, taken on day 0 of AZD1222 vaccination. The TCR comes from an adult in good health. This chain links TRBV27 with TRBJ2-7, with 7 bases aligning to TRBD1. Here the CDR3 reads CASSLIFSGQIYEQYF. Here the CDR3 DNA reads TGTGCCAGCAGTTTAATTTTCTCGGGACAGATCTACGAGCAGTACTTC.